This T cell receptor beta chain was observed in a study of vaccination and CD4 T cells after COVID-19. Across the study: Sampling after COVID took place at a median of about 98 days (range 35 to 161) following diagnosis.

Treatment defined: roughly 10-day PBMC culture with coronavirus spike peptide pools or control peptides (ViraFEST assay). With the Oncomine TCR Beta short-read assay, DNA from cultured CD4+ T cells was sequenced. TCRdb re-called the PCR reads through MiXCR, storing one row per CDR3 protein. In the table there are roughly 15,000 distinct CDR3 sequences, about 42% of which are singletons. The CDR3 has 16 amino acids. V was shortened by 4 bases and J by 7 bases, with 20 bases between the two germline ends. CDR1 and CDR2 (germline): SGHRS, YFSETQ. On this clonotype: Its antigen is still unknown.

Material: CD4+ T cells from blood, cultured in vitro, obtained before SARS-CoV-2 vaccination. The chain joins TRBV5-1 to TRBJ1-4; D uncertain. The origin of this receptor is a human donor who received a COVID-19 vaccine. The CDR3 reads CASSRSISGLREKLFF. CDR3 DNA: TGCGCCAGCAGCCGGAGTATATCCGGCCTCCGTGAAAAACTGTTTTTT.